A selection of T cell receptor beta chains follows, all from one sample in a study of T cell responses to AZD1222 COVID-19 vaccine. TCRdb keeps only in-frame clones here, not all; method: immunoSEQ multiplex PCR. Of about 150,000 clones detected, about 92% appear once; the ten largest clones hold over 15%. This specimen was peripheral blood, taken on day 0 of AZD1222 vaccination. The source is an adult in good health. The CDR3 runs from the conserved cysteine through the conserved F or W. Part of the rows lack a size; the others show once, few, many or a class for expanded clones.

>-|TRBV10-3|TRBJ1-4
CAIRAGIANEKLFF
>-|TRBV19|TRBJ1-2
CASIGQGAGIYGYTF
>-|TRBV5-1|TRBJ1-2
CASSREGYGYTF
>-|TRBV30|TRBJ2-5
CAWSVEGQGRRKGETQYF
>once|TRBV28|TRBJ1-5
CASSFIGVGNQPQHF
>-|TRBV6-5|TRBJ1-2
CASSYGHRDYGYTF
>-|TRBV11-2|TRBJ1-1
CASSLRRATEAFF
>-|TRBV5-5|TRBJ2-7
CASSLRWDRGPYEQYF
>-|TRBV2|TRBJ2-5
CASSLWGPGMETQYF
>-|TRBV6-5|TRBJ1-1
CASSYRQGAEAFF
>-|TRBV6-5|TRBJ2-7
CASTGTAAYEQYF
>-|TRBV11-3|TRBJ1-3
CASSTSPSGNTIYF
>once|TRBV2|TRBJ1-2
CASRVSVSGGYTF
>-|TRBV5-5|TRBJ2-7
CASSPLMGGAYEQYF
>-|TRBV24-1|TRBJ2-1
CATSETRGGSYNEQFF
>-|TRBV20-1|TRBJ2-5
CSARGLETQYF
>-|TRBV5-1|TRBJ1-3
CASSLQGTGNTIYF
>-|TRBV2|TRBJ1-1
CATISGLVNTEAFF
>-|TRBV9|TRBJ1-1
CASNPGDMNTEAFF
>-|TRBV21-1|TRBJ1-3
CASSKYGGAMAGNTIYF
>-|TRBV6-5|TRBJ1-2
CASIGEQGYTF
>-|TRBV2|TRBJ2-3
CASSEMGTSGGLTDTQYF
>-|TRBV6-5|TRBJ2-5
CASSYRPWATQETQYF
>-|TRBV24-1|TRBJ1-1
CATSGGGLNTEAFF
>-|TRBV7-9|TRBJ2-1
CASSDPPGGGPLWDEQFF
>-|TRBV6-1|TRBJ1-4
CASSEWDPVKLFF
>-|TRBV11-2|TRBJ2-7
CASSSQTYEQYF
>few|TRBV4-1|TRBJ1-5
CASSHARGSSNQPQHF
>-|TRBV5-1|TRBJ1-1
CASSLERAAEAFF
>-|TRBV13|TRBJ2-3
CASSLQGTDTQYF
>-|TRBV5-4|TRBJ2-7
CASSRSYEQYF
>once|TRBV20-1|TRBJ1-1
CSGGLRAWAFF
>-|TRBV5-1|TRBJ2-1
CASSFRDTNNEQFF
>once|TRBV5-1|TRBJ2-2
CASSPWTSGYTGELFF
>-|TRBV11-3|TRBJ2-7
CASSPLLAGPEQYF
>-|TRBV3-1/TRBV3-2|TRBJ1-4
CASSQVQGATEKLFF
>-|TRBV24-1|TRBJ2-1
CATSDLAGAGGPLFF
>-|TRBV19|TRBJ2-1
CASSIVEGDEQFF
>once|TRBV27|TRBJ1-4
CASSPSPGRNEKLFF
>-|TRBV7-2|TRBJ1-1
CASSLGAGGGAFF
>-|TRBV7-6|TRBJ2-7
CASSLGLSSPGVNYEQYF